A single sample gave rise to the 19 T cell receptor beta chains below, sequenced in a study of shared clonotypes between healthy human individuals. TCRdb keeps only in-frame clones here, not all; method: immunoSEQ multiplex PCR. Seen here are roughly 2.4 million clones, 90% to 97% observed once, and the top ten hold 0.1% to 0.15%. The sequencing input was naive CD4+ T cells sorted from blood. Subset noted: CD45RA+ positively selected. The receptors shown here come from a man younger than 35 in good health.

The genes are TRBV7-9 and TRBJ1-2; D is unresolved. Germline V gene sequence: CDR1 SEHNR, CDR2 FQNEAQ (reference sequence). Trimming took off 2 bases at V and 0 bases at J, with 13 bases between the two ends. This CDR3 comprises 16 residues. DNA for the CDR3: TGTGCCAGCAGCTTATCGGCAGGTCGAGCTAACTATGGCTACACCTTC. This encodes CASSLSAGRANYGYTF.

The V gene is TRBV6-5, the J gene TRBJ2-7; 7 bases are shared with TRBD1. Germline CDR1 and CDR2: MNHEY and SVGAGI. This CDR3 is 14 amino acids long. The J segment lost 2 bases and the V segment lost 7 bases, leaving 8 bases of the junction unmatched. The CDR3 loop reads CASNSPGQPYEQYF. For the CDR3, the DNA is TGTGCCAGCAATTCTCCGGGACAGCCCTACGAGCAGTACTTC.

The V gene is TRBV5-1, the J gene TRBJ2-2, with D maybe TRBD1 (5 bases). The CDR3 is made up of 14 amino acids. The germline V gene encodes CDR1 SGHRS and CDR2 YFSETQ. Trimming stripped 4 bases from V and 7 bases from J, with 14 bases between. CDR3 sequence reads: CASSPSRADGELFF. CDR3 nucleotides: TGCGCCAGCAGCCCCAGCAGGGCGGACGGGGAGCTGTTTTTT.

The rearrangement links TRBV27 to TRBJ2-3; D is undetermined. V was cut by 4 bases and J by 2 bases, with 16 bases left in between. CDR1 MNHEY and CDR2 SMNVEV come from the germline V gene (reference sequence). CDR3 length equals 16 residues. The CDR3, as DNA: TGTGCCAGCAGTTGGGCACCAGATCCTATCACAGATACGCAGTATTTT. Translation gives CASSWAPDPITDTQYF.

This rearrangement joins TRBV5-1 to TRBJ2-2; no clear D gene. Trimming removed 0 bases from V and 7 bases from J, with 13 bases in between. Germline assignment: CDR1 SGHRS and CDR2 YFSETQ. This CDR3 is built from 15 residues. The DNA of the CDR3 is TGCGCCAGCAGCTTGGATCCTAGGCCCGACGGGGAGCTGTTTTTT. This translates into CASSLDPRPDGELFF. Variable domain in full (rest from reference TRBV5-1 and TRBJ2-2): KAGVTQTPRYLIKTRGQQVTLSCSPISGHRSVSWYQQTPGQGLQFLFEYFSETQRNKGNFPGRFSGRQFSNSRSEMNVSTLELGDSALYLCASSLDPRPDGELFFGEGSRLTVL.

The chain uses TRBV6-5 and TRBJ2-6; maybe TRBD1 (7 bases). The germline CDR1 and CDR2 sequences are MNHEY and SVGAGI. The CDR3 totals 14 residues. The ends were cut back, 7 bases at V and 6 bases at J, with 13 bases in the middle. The CDR3 is CASNQGGLANVLTF. The CDR3 nucleotides read TGTGCCAGCAACCAGGGGGGCTTGGCCAACGTCCTGACTTTC.

The CDR3 bases are TGTGCCAGCAGCCCCCAAGGGGGGCGCGGGGCTGCCAATGAGCAGTTCTTC. It translates to CASSPQGGRGAANEQFF. The rearrangement uses TRBV7-2 and TRBJ2-1; D may correspond to TRBD1 or TRBD2 (6 bases each). CDR1 SGHTA and CDR2 FQGNSA come from the germline V gene. The CDR3 has 17 residues. V lost 5 bases and J 6 bases, leaving 23 bases between the germline ends.

This rearrangement joins TRBV7-3 to TRBJ1-5; D is ambiguous. The CDR3 totals 17 residues. The germline gives CDR1 SGHTA, CDR2 FQGTGA. V was clipped by 5 bases and J by 3 bases, with 20 bases between them. Here the CDR3 reads CASSHPPGGESNQPQHF. CDR3 coding DNA: TGTGCCAGCAGCCACCCCCCGGGCGGCGAATCCAATCAGCCCCAGCATTTT.

V is TRBV30 and J is TRBJ1-4, with D perhaps TRBD1 (5 bases). The CDR3 covers 13 residues. Deletions cut 0 bases from V and 7 bases from J, with 9 bases between. Germline CDR1 and CDR2: GTSNPN and SVGIG (reference sequence). The chain's CDR3 is CAWSVRGGEKLFF. Here the CDR3 DNA reads TGTGCCTGGAGTGTAAGGGGAGGTGAAAAACTGTTTTTT.

On this clone: Other DNA sequences in the same sample also yield this CDR3. The gene calls are TRBV2 and TRBJ2-3; TRBD2 agrees at 10 bases. The V and J ends lost 2 bases and 0 bases, in that order; junction bases with no gene match: 2. The CDR3 runs 16 residues. In germline, CDR1 is SNHLY, CDR2 FYNNEI. CDR3 sequence: CASSELAGGSTDTQYF. The CDR3, as DNA: TGTGCCAGCAGTGAATTAGCGGGGGGAAGCACAGATACGCAGTATTTT.

This chain links TRBV30 with TRBJ2-3; no definite D call. V lost 2 bases and J lost 4, with 16 bases in between. This CDR3 contains 15 residues. The germline gives CDR1 GTSNPN, CDR2 SVGIG (reference sequence). The CDR3 loop reads CAWSPGWAESDTQYF. In DNA, the CDR3 is TGTGCCTGGAGTCCCGGTTGGGCTGAATCAGATACGCAGTATTTT.

Remarks on this clone: Within the sample, other DNA sequences also encode this same CDR3. This chain uses TRBV7-2 with TRBJ2-7, with 14 bases lining up with TRBD2. From germline, CDR1 is SGHTA and CDR2 FQGNSA. Unmatched junction bases numbered 3, after V lost 3 bases and J lost 5 bases. The CDR3 spans 15 residues. This CDR3 reads CASSLGLAGVDEQYF. The CDR3, as DNA: TGTGCCAGCAGCTTGGGACTAGCGGGAGTAGACGAGCAGTACTTC. Combining the CDR3 with reference TRBV7-2 and TRBJ2-7 gives the whole variable domain GAGVSQSPSNKVTEKGKDVELRCDPISGHTALYWYRQSLGQGLEFLIYFQGNSAPDKSGLPSDRFSAERTGGSVSTLTIQRTQQEDSAVYLCASSLGLAGVDEQYFGPGTRLTVT.

This clone was seen once. The CDR3 region is CASSDLGQPQHF. The CDR3 DNA follows: TGTGCCAGCAGTGATTTGGGTCAGCCCCAGCATTTT. V and J are TRBV6-1 and TRBJ1-5; no reliable D call. Trimming shortened V by 3 bases and J by 6 bases, and 6 bases separated the two germline ends. This CDR3 has 12 amino acids. Germline V gives CDR1 MNHNS, CDR2 SASEGT.

The J gene is TRBJ2-3, the V gene TRBV19; TRBD2 matches at 9 bases. Looked up from germline, CDR1 is LNHDA and CDR2 is SQIVND (reference sequence). The CDR3 has 13 amino acids. With 6 bases clipped from V and 11 bases from J, the junction kept 9 bases outside the gene matches. The CDR3 bases are TGTGCCAGTAGAACTTTCGGGACTAGCAGGCAGTATTTT. Protein: CASRTFGTSRQYF. Looking up the rest from reference TRBV19 and TRBJ2-3 gives the full variable domain: DGGITQSPKYLFRKEGQNVTLSCEQNLNHDAMYWYRQDPGQGLRLIYYSQIVNDFQKGDIAEGYSVSREKKESFPLTVTSAQKNPTAFYLCASRTFGTSRQYFGPGTRLTVL.

The rearrangement links TRBV6-6 to TRBJ1-5; 8 nucleotides agree with TRBD1. The length of the CDR3 is 15 residues. V lost 2 bases to trimming and J lost 7 bases; unmatched junction nucleotides: 7. The germline V gene encodes CDR1 MNHNY and CDR2 SVGAGI (reference sequence). CDR3 residues: CASSYGQGDGQPQHF. CDR3 sequence (DNA): TGTGCCAGCAGTTACGGACAGGGCGATGGGCAGCCCCAGCATTTT.

This sequence joins TRBV4-1 and TRBJ2-7, with D hard to call. Per germline, CDR1 MGHRA and CDR2 YSYEKL. This CDR3 contains 16 residues. Trimming shortened V by 1 base and J by 4 bases, and 17 bases separated the two germline ends. The CDR3 reads CASSQGGSLARYEQYF. CDR3 DNA sequence: TGCGCCAGCAGCCAAGGTGGCAGCCTTGCGAGGTACGAGCAGTACTTC.

The rearrangement uses TRBV5-1 and TRBJ1-5; TRBD1 agrees at 9 bases. Per the germline V gene, CDR1 is SGHRS and CDR2 is YFSETQ. J was trimmed by 7 bases and V by 4 bases; bases with no gene match: 6. The CDR3 length is 14 residues. CDR3 sequence reads: CASSEQGAGQPQHF. Written as DNA, the CDR3 is TGCGCCAGCAGCGAACAGGGGGCAGGGCAGCCCCAGCATTTT. Full variable domain (rest looked up from reference TRBV5-1 and TRBJ1-5): KAGVTQTPRYLIKTRGQQVTLSCSPISGHRSVSWYQQTPGQGLQFLFEYFSETQRNKGNFPGRFSGRQFSNSRSEMNVSTLELGDSALYLCASSEQGAGQPQHFGDGTRLSIL.

The chain is built from TRBV5-1 and TRBJ1-2; a possible D gene is TRBD1 (5 bases). The CDR3 spans 14 residues. V was cut by 0 bases and J by 4 bases, with 10 bases left in between. Germline CDR1 is SGHRS and CDR2 is YFSETQ. CDR3 loop: CASSLDGASYGYTF. CDR3 nucleotides: TGCGCCAGCAGCTTGGATGGGGCCAGCTATGGCTACACCTTC. Full variable domain (rest looked up from reference TRBV5-1 and TRBJ1-2): KAGVTQTPRYLIKTRGQQVTLSCSPISGHRSVSWYQQTPGQGLQFLFEYFSETQRNKGNFPGRFSGRQFSNSRSEMNVSTLELGDSALYLCASSLDGASYGYTFGSGTRLTVV.

The V gene is TRBV11-3, the J gene TRBJ2-5; D may be TRBD1 (6 bases). The CDR3 is 15 residues long. V shed 4 bases and J shed 2 bases, with 14 bases lying between them. Germline CDR1 is SGHNT and CDR2 is YENEEA. CDR3 in amino acids: CASSSRGQGQETQYF. The DNA of the CDR3 is TGTGCCAGCAGCTCCCGGGGCCAGGGGCAAGAGACCCAGTACTTC.